A single sample gave rise to the 23 T cell receptor beta chains below, sequenced in a study of blood T cell repertoires in COVID-19 (dated by TCRdb to about 2020). Library generation was performed with the immunoSEQ multiplex PCR assay. TCRdb holds this immuneACCESS table with in-frame rearrangements only. Some clones are missing; in checked studies, unresolved V genes explain under half, and the rest has no known cause. For this sample the table gives around 270,000 clones, of which around 87% were detected only once. Jointly, the top ten make up less than 3% of the sample. The sample comprised peripheral blood. Source of these receptors: a woman in her 50s with acute or convalescent COVID-19.

The chain couples TRBV11-3 to TRBJ2-1; 8 bases align to TRBD2. V trimming: 5 bases; J trimming: 8 bases; junction bases outside the gene matches: 14. The length of the CDR3 is 16 residues. Germline values: CDR1 SGHNT, CDR2 YENEEA. The CDR3 protein is CASSPSGGARVYEQFF. The DNA for the CDR3 is TGTGCCAGCAGCCCCTCGGGAGGGGCGAGGGTGTATGAGCAGTTCTTC.

The chain employs TRBV5-1 and TRBJ2-2; 7 bases match TRBD1. Germline V gives CDR1 SGHRS, CDR2 YFSETQ. Unmatched junction bases numbered 4, after V lost 3 bases and J lost 5 bases. The CDR3 consists of 14 residues. CDR3 region: CASSSYRGTGELFF. DNA of the CDR3: TGCGCCAGCAGCTCTTACAGGGGAACCGGGGAGCTGTTTTTT.

The chain has TRBV2 and TRBJ2-7, with a weak D call TRBD1 (5 bases). Germline lookup yields CDR1 SNHLY and CDR2 FYNNEI. V lost 7 bases and J 4 bases, leaving 11 bases between the germline ends. CDR3 length: 12 residues. CDR3 sequence: CASTSGFYEQYF. As DNA, the CDR3 is TGTGCCAGCACGTCAGGGTTTTACGAGCAGTACTTC.

In its sample, this clone was seen once. The chain is built from TRBV7-4 and TRBJ1-4; 9 bases are a match to TRBD1. The CDR3 covers 17 residues. CDR1 SGHVT and CDR2 SQSDAQ come from the germline V gene. Trimming cost V 2 bases and J 6 bases; bases outside gene matches: 10. DNA for the CDR3: TGTGCCAGCAGCTTACATGGGGCGGACAGGGGTGATGAAAAACTGTTTTTT. As protein: CASSLHGADRGDEKLFF.

The sample holds one count of this clone. The chain carries TRBV24-1 and TRBJ2-5; 8 positions agree with TRBD1. Germline V gene sequence: CDR1 KGHDR, CDR2 SFDVKD. This CDR3 has 15 amino acids. The V gene end was trimmed by 7 bases and the J gene end by 3 bases; junction bases not matched to a gene: 9. CDR3 protein: CATRGNGQGEETQYF. The CDR3 coding sequence is TGTGCCACCAGGGGAAATGGACAGGGTGAAGAGACCCAGTACTTC.

The chain is built from TRBV5-3 and TRBJ2-7; 10 nucleotides align to TRBD1. TRBV5-3 has ORF status, its function being uncertain. CDR3 length: 16 residues. The junction had 10 bases not matched to a gene; V was cut back by 3 bases and J by 4 bases. The CDR3 coding sequence is TGTGCCAGAAGCTACGGCCGGGACAGGGGATTTTACGAGCAGTACTTC. Amino acid sequence: CARSYGRDRGFYEQYF.

The rearrangement links TRBV7-2 to TRBJ1-1; possible D gene TRBD1, 5 bases. Trimming took off 2 bases at V and 3 bases at J, with 10 bases between the two ends. CDR3 length: 14 residues. CDR1 and CDR2 from the germline V gene are SGHTA and FQGNSA. CDR3 bases: TGTGCCAGCAGCTTACCTCTAGGGGACACTGAAGCTTTCTTT. Its translation is CASSLPLGDTEAFF.

The count of this clone is one. The chain couples TRBV7-9 to TRBJ2-7; maybe TRBD2 (5 bases). This CDR3 contains 12 residues. Trimming stripped 4 bases from V and 2 bases from J, with 6 bases between. CDR1 and CDR2 (germline): SEHNR, FQNEAQ (reference sequence). The CDR3 loop reads CASSSGTYEQYF. The CDR3 DNA reads TGTGCCAGCAGCTCCGGGACCTACGAGCAGTACTTC.

This clone has just one count. V and J are TRBV4-3 and TRBJ1-5; 9 positions agree with TRBD1. Per germline, CDR1 LGHNA and CDR2 YSLEER. J gave up 7 bases and V 2 bases, and 6 bases lay outside the gene matches. The CDR3 runs to 15 residues. The CDR3, as DNA: TGCGCCAGCAGCCAACGAAGGACAGGGGACCAGCCCCAGCATTTT. Encoded protein: CASSQRRTGDQPQHF.

The chain joins TRBV5-1 to TRBJ2-5, with D perhaps matching TRBD2 (7 bases). Germline lookup yields CDR1 SGHRS and CDR2 YFSETQ. The CDR3 has 17 amino acids. V lost 2 bases, J lost 1 base, and 18 bases lay in between. The chain's CDR3 is CASSFLGLEGGQETQYF. The CDR3 nucleotides are TGCGCCAGCAGCTTTCTAGGACTAGAAGGGGGCCAAGAGACCCAGTACTTC.

This clone appeared once. This chain joins TRBV19 and TRBJ1-4, with D perhaps matching TRBD1 (5 bases). The CDR3 is 15 amino acids. Trimming took 1 base from V and 2 from J, leaving 8 bases between them. Germline-derived CDR1 and CDR2 are LNHDA and SQIVND (reference sequence). The CDR3 DNA reads TGTGCCAGTAGTATAGTTCGGGGGACTAATGAAAAACTGTTTTTT. Translated: CASSIVRGTNEKLFF.

V gene TRBV27 combines with J gene TRBJ1-5, with a weak D call TRBD1 (6 bases). This CDR3 region has 14 residues. V was pared by 4 bases and J by 5 bases, with 12 bases between. CDR1 and CDR2 from the germline V gene are MNHEY and SMNVEV (reference sequence). The CDR3 DNA follows: TGTGCCAGCAGTTATGGGGGGGCGGATCAGCCCCAGCATTTT. Translating gives CASSYGGADQPQHF.

The chain joins TRBV2 to TRBJ2-1, with 9 positions matching TRBD1. Germline V gene data show CDR1 as SNHLY and CDR2 as FYNNEI. The CDR3 contains 15 residues. With V trimmed by 3 bases and J by 4 bases, 4 bases remained unmatched. The CDR3 DNA follows: TGTGCCAGCAGTGAGATACAGGGGGCTTACAATGAGCAGTTCTTC. Translation gives CASSEIQGAYNEQFF.

Comments on this clone: At one end the junction does not follow the germline gene, possibly because of a read error. This chain joins TRBV28 and TRBJ1-2; 7 bases match TRBD1. Germline CDR1 and CDR2: MDHEN and SYDVKM. This CDR3 is 14 amino acids long. The CDR3 DNA is TGTGCCAGCCGTTTGCCGGGACAGCAGTATGGCTACACCTTC. Protein sequence: CASRLPGQQYGYTF.

The chain carries TRBV27 and TRBJ2-3; perhaps TRBD2 as D (5 bases). V lost 3 bases and J 2 bases, leaving 9 bases between the germline ends. Germline V gene data show CDR1 as MNHEY and CDR2 as SMNVEV (reference sequence). The CDR3 length is 14 residues. CDR3 nucleotides: TGTGCCAGCAGTTTTGACGGGAACACAGATACGCAGTATTTT. Translation gives CASSFDGNTDTQYF.

This chain links TRBV9 with TRBJ2-3; weak D call: TRBD2 (5 bases). This CDR3 is built from 15 residues. In germline, CDR1 is SGDLS, CDR2 YYNGEE. Trimming removed 7 bases from V and 1 base from J, with 16 bases in between. The CDR3 region is CASGLGVLRTDTQYF. The CDR3 DNA follows: TGTGCCAGCGGTCTGGGAGTCCTCCGCACAGATACGCAGTATTTT.

V and J are TRBV28 and TRBJ1-2; possibly TRBD1 for D (5 bases). V lost 6 bases, J lost 3 bases, and 17 bases lay in between. This CDR3 region has 15 residues. Per the germline V gene, CDR1 is MDHEN and CDR2 is SYDVKM. CDR3 protein: CASRGDLDSDYGYTF. The CDR3 region has the DNA TGTGCCAGCAGAGGAGACCTTGACAGCGACTATGGCTACACCTTC.

The genes are TRBV9 and TRBJ1-6; 11 bases align to TRBD1. The V gene's germline CDR1 is SGDLS and CDR2 YYNGEE. With V trimmed by 3 bases and J by 6 bases, 2 bases remained unmatched. The CDR3 totals 15 residues. DNA for the CDR3: TGTGCCAGCAGCGCCGGACAGGGGGCTAATTCACCCCTCCACTTT. This encodes CASSAGQGANSPLHF.

The J gene is TRBJ2-1, the V gene TRBV10-3, with TRBD2 matching over 15 bases. J gave up 8 bases and V 8 bases, and 13 bases lay outside the gene matches. The length of the CDR3 is 17 residues. CDR1 is ENHRY and CDR2 is SYGVKD in the germline V gene. The CDR3 reads CAIAPSSRTSGRDEQFF. The DNA of the CDR3 is TGTGCCATCGCTCCTAGTTCCCGGACTAGCGGGAGGGATGAGCAGTTCTTC.

The V gene is TRBV27, the J gene TRBJ2-2, with 8 nucleotides matching TRBD2. The V segment lost 5 bases and the J segment 4 bases; nucleotides outside the gene matches: 12. There are 17 residues in the CDR3. Germline CDR1 MNHEY, CDR2 SMNVEV (reference sequence). This CDR3 reads CASSRTSSGVGTGELFF. Written as DNA, the CDR3 is TGTGCCAGCAGTCGGACTAGCTCGGGAGTCGGCACCGGGGAGCTGTTTTTT.

The chain joins TRBV7-2 to TRBJ2-1, with TRBD2 matching over 13 bases. The ends lost 4 bases at V and 1 base at J; junction bases unmatched: 1. The CDR3 runs to 16 residues. Per the germline V gene, CDR1 is SGHTA and CDR2 is FQGNSA. CDR3 in DNA: TGTGCCAGCAGCTGGACTAGCGGGAGTTCCTACAATGAGCAGTTCTTC. Residues: CASSWTSGSSYNEQFF.

This rearrangement joins TRBV9 to TRBJ1-1; TRBD1 agrees at 7 bases. The CDR3 consists of 15 residues. Germline V gene sequence: CDR1 SGDLS, CDR2 YYNGEE. Trimming took 4 bases from V and 2 from J; bases not matched to a gene: 8. The DNA of the CDR3 is TGTGCCAGCAGCCCCTGGACAGGCCTCAACACTGAAGCTTTCTTT. Its protein product is CASSPWTGLNTEAFF.

This chain uses TRBV27 with TRBJ1-6; the match to TRBD1 covers 9 bases. This CDR3 region has 16 residues. The germline CDR1 and CDR2 sequences are MNHEY and SMNVEV (reference sequence). Unmatched junction bases numbered 9, after V lost 6 bases and J lost 6 bases. CDR3 region: CASSSTPGQGNSPLHF. For the CDR3, the DNA is TGTGCCAGCAGCTCTACTCCGGGACAGGGTAATTCACCCCTCCACTTT.